This entry concerns a single TCR beta chain. Its antigen remains unknown. The data belong to a study of blood T cells in healthy people across ages. Study in general: About one barcoded beta molecule per two T cells was captured by template switching.

The CDR3 length is 15 residues. Germline-derived CDR1 and CDR2 are LNHNV and YYDKDF (reference sequence). Trimming took 1 base from V and 2 from J, leaving 10 bases between them. It was with a sample-barcoded 5' primer and a J-beta primer mix that a second PCR of roughly 6 to 11 cycles was run. TCRdb itself ran the 5' RACE reads through MiXCR, one entry per CDR3 protein. The sample lists approximately 810,000 distinct CDR3 sequences, about 36% occurring once. Whole-study results and caveats: Diversity estimated from one million T cells was considered an underestimate. With unsorted PBMCs, a conclusive comparison of naive versus antigen-experienced cells was not possible. Both higher diversity and more naive CD4+ cells marked long-lived donors when set against aged donors.

The clonotype originates from a man younger than 30 in good health. Sequenced input: blood. V usage is TRBV15 and J usage is TRBJ2-3; D might be TRBD1 (6 bases). The CDR3 nucleotides read TGTGCCACCAGCAGAGGAGGGGGAGTCACAGATACGCAGTATTTT. Translating it yields CATSRGGGVTDTQYF.